These 18 T cell receptor beta chains were all obtained from the same sample, sequenced in a study of cytomegalovirus exposure and HLA in healthy donors. PCR used 60 Vbeta primers and 13 Jbeta primers. Generated by immunoSEQ multiplex PCR, the TCRdb table keeps only in-frame clones and is missing some. The table lists 45,000 to 55,000 clones, about three quarters of them singletons. Sequenced input: PBMCs. The receptors shown here come from a young man in good health and CMV-seropositive.

V is TRBV5-1 and J is TRBJ1-6, with 8 nucleotides matching TRBD1. Germline CDR1 is SGHRS and CDR2 is YFSETQ. The CDR3 has 14 residues. The J segment lost 11 bases and the V segment lost 0 bases, leaving 4 bases of the junction unmatched. The CDR3 DNA sequence: TGCGCCAGCAGCTTGGGGACAGGGTCGCCACCCCTCCACTTT. Translated: CASSLGTGSPPLHF.

The rearrangement uses TRBV7-3 and TRBJ2-3; D perhaps matches TRBD2 (5 bases). This CDR3 has 13 amino acids. Germline V CDR1 and CDR2: SGHTA, FQGTGA. V gave up 5 bases and J gave up 4 bases, with 10 bases separating them. The CDR3, as DNA: TGTGCCAGCAGCCACTCAGCGGCAGATACGCAGTATTTT. Translated: CASSHSAADTQYF.

The V gene is TRBV7-9, the J gene TRBJ1-6; no clear D gene. This CDR3 is built from 15 residues. V was pared by 2 bases and J by 7 bases, with 12 bases between. In germline, CDR1 is SEHNR, CDR2 FQNEAQ (reference sequence). The CDR3 sequence is CASSLFDARNSPLHF. The DNA for the CDR3 is TGTGCCAGCAGCTTATTTGATGCCAGGAATTCACCCCTCCACTTT.

The V and J genes are TRBV5-1 and TRBJ2-5, with 14 positions matching TRBD2. This CDR3 comprises 18 residues. Germline V gene data show CDR1 as SGHRS and CDR2 as YFSETQ. V shed 0 bases, J shed 2 bases, and the junction held 6 bases outside the gene matches. As DNA, the CDR3 is TGCGCCAGCAGCTTGGGACTAGCGGGGGGGCCAGGACAAGAGACCCAGTACTTC. Translated: CASSLGLAGGPGQETQYF.

The chain uses TRBV7-9 and TRBJ2-7, with 7 bases identical to TRBD1. The CDR3 is made up of 15 amino acids. The junction had 3 bases not matched to a gene; V was cut back by 1 base and J by 0 bases. Germline-derived CDR1 and CDR2 are SEHNR and FQNEAQ (reference sequence). The CDR3 reads CASSLEGAYSYEQYF. The CDR3 bases are TGTGCCAGCAGCTTAGAGGGGGCGTACTCCTACGAGCAGTACTTC.

This chain uses TRBV19 with TRBJ1-1; D ambiguous. CDR1 and CDR2 (germline): LNHDA, SQIVND (reference sequence). The CDR3 consists of 14 residues. Between the trimmed V and J ends, which lost 3 bases and 0 bases, there was a span of 8 bases. CDR3 coding DNA: TGTGCCAGTAGTATCTGGGCTGTGAACACTGAAGCTTTCTTT. Translation: CASSIWAVNTEAFF.

The sample holds one count of this clone. The chain combines TRBV13 with TRBJ2-5; 8 positions match TRBD2. The CDR3 has 14 residues. CDR1 is PRHDT, CDR2 FYEKMQ, per germline (reference sequence). V trimming: 5 bases; J trimming: 2 bases; junction bases outside the gene matches: 4. For the CDR3, the DNA is TGTGCCAGCAGCCCGGGACTAGAACAAGAGACCCAGTACTTC. It specifies CASSPGLEQETQYF.

This sequence joins TRBV7-3 and TRBJ2-5, with 10 bases matching TRBD2. Germline V gene data show CDR1 as SGHTA and CDR2 as FQGTGA. Trimming at V came to 5 bases and at J to 4 bases, leaving 7 bases not matched to a gene. The CDR3 has 15 residues. For the CDR3, the DNA is TGTGCCAGCAGCCCCCAGCTAGCGGGGGCAGAGACCCAGTACTTC. Protein: CASSPQLAGAETQYF. The full variable domain, completed using reference TRBV7-3 and TRBJ2-5, is GAGVSQTPSNKVTEKGKYVELRCDPISGHTALYWYRQSLGQGPEFLIYFQGTGAADDSGLPNDRFFAVRPEGSVSTLKIQRTERGDSAVYLCASSPQLAGAETQYFGPGTRLLVL.

The chain links TRBV30 to TRBJ1-2; D is perhaps TRBD1 (6 bases). Germline lookup yields CDR1 GTSNPN and CDR2 SVGIG (reference sequence). The V end was cut by 0 bases, the J end by 7 bases, with 12 bases between. The CDR3 length is 13 residues. The CDR3 region is CAWSVRGAGGYTF. CDR3 nucleotide sequence: TGTGCCTGGAGTGTACGGGGGGCGGGTGGCTACACCTTC.

The chain links TRBV7-9 to TRBJ2-4; 7 positions agree with TRBD2. This CDR3 contains 17 residues. V shed 1 base, J shed 0 bases, and the junction held 6 bases outside the gene matches. Germline V lookup: CDR1 SEHNR, CDR2 FQNEAQ (reference sequence). The CDR3 sequence is CASSLVPAGLAKNIQYF. CDR3 sequence (DNA): TGTGCCAGCAGCTTAGTGCCAGCGGGGCTAGCCAAAAACATTCAGTACTTC. The variable domain in full, with the rest retrieved from reference TRBV7-9 and TRBJ2-4, is DTGVSQNPRHKITKRGQNVTFRCDPISEHNRLYWYRQTLGQGPEFLTYFQNEAQLEKSRLLSDRFSAERPKGSFSTLEIQRTEQGDSAMYLCASSLVPAGLAKNIQYFGAGTRLSVL.

The chain carries TRBV7-6 and TRBJ2-7; 9 nucleotides line up with TRBD2. Germline loops: CDR1 SGHVS, CDR2 FNYEAQ. The CDR3 totals 15 residues. Trimming at V came to 2 bases and at J to 2 bases, leaving 4 bases not matched to a gene. The CDR3: CASSLFSGGTYEQYF. CDR3 bases: TGTGCCAGCAGCTTATTTAGCGGGGGAACCTACGAGCAGTACTTC.

The V and J genes are TRBV29-1 and TRBJ2-3; 7 positions match TRBD2. CDR3 length equals 15 residues. Looked up from germline, CDR1 is SQVTM and CDR2 is ANQGSEA. CDR3 nucleotide sequence: TGCAGTATGTTCCGGGGGGTAACTAGCACAGATACGCAGTATTTT. Translating gives CSMFRGVTSTDTQYF.

The V call is TRBV27, the J call TRBJ1-4, with D perhaps TRBD1 (6 bases). This CDR3 region has 15 residues. CDR1 MNHEY and CDR2 SMNVEV come from the germline V gene (reference sequence). Trimming pared 6 bases from V and 4 bases from J, leaving 15 bases between. CDR3 amino acids: CASRLQGRGNEKLFF. CDR3 sequence (DNA): TGTGCCAGCAGACTCCAGGGGAGGGGTAATGAAAAACTGTTTTTT.

This rearrangement joins TRBV29-1 to TRBJ1-1; 7 nucleotides match TRBD1. The CDR3 runs to 14 residues. Germline V gives CDR1 SQVTM, CDR2 ANQGSEA. Trimming at V came to 3 bases and at J to 0 bases, leaving 4 bases not matched to a gene. The CDR3 sequence: CSVEWTGLNTEAFF. The CDR3 DNA follows: TGCAGCGTTGAGTGGACAGGACTGAACACTGAAGCTTTCTTT.

The CDR3 protein is CASSTLGGQGRNSPLHF. The CDR3 DNA reads TGTGCCAGCAGCACTTTGGGGGGACAGGGGCGGAATTCACCCCTCCACTTT. The V call is TRBV5-5, the J call TRBJ1-6, with TRBD1 matching 10 bases. CDR3 length equals 17 residues. Germline loops: CDR1 SGHKS, CDR2 YYEKEE (reference sequence). The V gene end was trimmed by 4 bases and the J gene end by 7 bases; junction bases not matched to a gene: 11.

The chain is built from TRBV10-3 and TRBJ2-3; D is unclear. The ends were cut back, 0 bases at V and 2 bases at J, with 9 bases in the middle. The CDR3 is made up of 15 amino acids. Germline CDR1 ENHRY, CDR2 SYGVKD. CDR3 DNA sequence: TGTGCCATCAGTGAGTCAGTGAGTACCACAGATACGCAGTATTTT. Protein product: CAISESVSTTDTQYF.

This clone was detected a few times. The V call is TRBV6-1, the J call TRBJ2-7; a possible D gene is TRBD2 (6 bases). Germline assignment: CDR1 MNHNS and CDR2 SASEGT. CDR3 size: 19 residues. The V and J ends lost 0 bases and 2 bases respectively, with 23 bases between them. The chain's CDR3 is CASSEARSVGRLVAYEQYF. The CDR3 nucleotides read TGTGCCAGCAGTGAAGCGAGGTCTGTGGGTCGACTAGTTGCCTACGAGCAGTACTTC.

The chain uses TRBV6-1 and TRBJ1-1; no definite D call. The germline V and J ends were trimmed by 6 bases and 5 bases, with 13 bases remaining between them. CDR1 MNHNS and CDR2 SASEGT come from the germline V gene. The CDR3 has 13 amino acids. The CDR3 sequence: CASSPRTGTEAFF. CDR3 DNA: TGTGCCAGCAGCCCTAGGACGGGGACTGAAGCTTTCTTT.